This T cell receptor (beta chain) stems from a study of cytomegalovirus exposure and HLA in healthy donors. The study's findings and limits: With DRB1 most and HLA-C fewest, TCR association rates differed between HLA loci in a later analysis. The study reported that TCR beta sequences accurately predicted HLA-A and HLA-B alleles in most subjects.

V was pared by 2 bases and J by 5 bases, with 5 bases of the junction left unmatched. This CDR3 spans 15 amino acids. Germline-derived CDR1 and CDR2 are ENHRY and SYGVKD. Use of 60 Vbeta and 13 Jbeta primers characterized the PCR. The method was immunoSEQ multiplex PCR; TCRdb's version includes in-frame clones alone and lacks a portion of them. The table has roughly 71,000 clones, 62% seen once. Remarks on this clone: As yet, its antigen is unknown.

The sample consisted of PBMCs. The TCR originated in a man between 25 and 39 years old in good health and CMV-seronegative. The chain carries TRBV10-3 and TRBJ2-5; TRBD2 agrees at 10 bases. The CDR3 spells CAISERAGGFETQYF. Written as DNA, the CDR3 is TGTGCCATCAGTGAGCGAGCGGGGGGGTTTGAGACCCAGTACTTC.